The 28 T cell receptor beta chains below were found in one sample sequenced in a study of T cell responses to AZD1222 COVID-19 vaccine. Measured with immunoSEQ multiplex PCR; TCRdb has only the in-frame clones, and not every one. The data show more than 70,000 clones, 90% seen once. The material was peripheral blood, obtained 28 days after the second AZD1222 dose. All receptors derive from an adult who received the AZD1222 COVID-19 vaccine.

The J gene is TRBJ1-2, the V gene TRBV6-5, with 8 bases aligning to TRBD1. The CDR3 spans 13 residues. Germline assignment: CDR1 MNHEY and CDR2 SVGAGI. The CDR3 DNA reads as TGTGGAACATTCAGGGGGCGCGGAAAGGGCTACACCTTC. This codes for CGTFRGRGKGYTF.

This rearrangement joins TRBV5-1 to TRBJ1-1; D uncertain. The CDR3 length is 15 residues. From germline, CDR1 is SGHRS and CDR2 YFSETQ. Between the trimmed V and J ends, which lost 1 base and 3 bases, there was a span of 13 bases. The DNA of the CDR3 is TGCGCCAGCAGCTTGAGCCCCTCGTTGGACACTGAAGCTTTCTTT. Its translation: CASSLSPSLDTEAFF.

The chain uses TRBV9 and TRBJ2-7; 10 nucleotides agree with TRBD2. The V gene's germline CDR1 is SGDLS and CDR2 YYNGEE. V gave up 0 bases and J gave up 2 bases; unmatched junction bases: 23. The CDR3 totals 22 residues. The CDR3 nucleotides are TGTGCCAGCAGCGTAGTTCGGTCTAGCGGGAGATTTCCACGCTACACGACCTACGAGCAGTACTTC. Translating it yields CASSVVRSSGRFPRYTTYEQYF.

This rearrangement joins TRBV30 to TRBJ1-5; TRBD1 is a possible D gene (5 bases). CDR1 and CDR2 (germline): GTSNPN, SVGIG (reference sequence). The CDR3 has 13 residues. Trimming removed 4 bases at V and 8 bases at J, with 15 bases between. CDR3 bases: TGTGCCTGGAAACGGGGGTCGGCAGAGCCCCAGCATTTT. The encoded protein is CAWKRGSAEPQHF.

A few counts support this clone. J is TRBJ1-6 and V is TRBV5-1, with D possibly TRBD1 on 6 matching bases. V was clipped by 2 bases and J by 3 bases, with 15 bases between them. Per germline, CDR1 SGHRS and CDR2 YFSETQ. This CDR3 comprises 17 residues. Written as DNA, the CDR3 is TGCGCCAGCAGCTTACCACGGGGGGCAGGCTATAATTCACCCCTCCACTTT. This codes for CASSLPRGAGYNSPLHF.

The rearrangement links TRBV6-5 to TRBJ1-1; 7 bases agree with TRBD1. Trimming removed 5 bases from V and 4 bases from J; junction bases left unmatched: 4. CDR3 length: 13 residues. Germline V gene sequence: CDR1 MNHEY, CDR2 SVGAGI. Here the CDR3 reads CASSTEGATEAFF. CDR3 sequence (DNA): TGTGCCAGCAGTACAGAGGGGGCCACTGAAGCTTTCTTT.

This chain joins TRBV18 and TRBJ1-2; no clear D. Trimming stripped 3 bases from V and 8 bases from J, with 16 bases between. The CDR3 has 14 amino acids. Germline V gives CDR1 KGHSH, CDR2 LQKENI. CDR3 sequence reads: CASSPTVASGGYTF. The CDR3 nucleotides read TGTGCCAGCTCACCCACAGTGGCCTCGGGCGGCTACACCTTC.

This clone has just one count. V is TRBV10-3 and J is TRBJ2-7, with TRBD1 identical over 10 bases. CDR1 ENHRY and CDR2 SYGVKD come from the germline V gene. The V and J ends lost 9 bases and 5 bases, in that order; junction bases with no gene match: 1. The CDR3 has 11 residues. CDR3 protein: CAMGQGNEQYF. The CDR3 DNA reads TGTGCCATGGGACAGGGGAACGAGCAGTACTTC.

V usage is TRBV12-3 or TRBV12-4 and J usage is TRBJ2-3; D gene ambiguous. V shed 8 bases and J shed 6 bases, with 9 bases lying between them. The CDR3 spans 11 residues. The CDR3 bases are TGTGCCAGCGAAGGAGCTGATACGCAGTATTTT. Its protein is CASEGADTQYF.

The DNA of the CDR3 is TGTGCCAGCAGTGGACACAGGGGACCTGGCTACACCTTC. Its protein is CASSGHRGPGYTF. The rearrangement joins TRBV2 to TRBJ1-2, with 7 bases lining up with TRBD1. CDR3 length equals 13 residues. CDR1 and CDR2 from the germline V gene are SNHLY and FYNNEI. Trimming took 4 bases from V and 7 from J; bases not matched to a gene: 6. Based on the CDR3 plus reference TRBV2 and TRBJ1-2, the full variable domain is EPEVTQTPSHQVTQMGQEVILRCVPISNHLYFYWYRQILGQKVEFLVSFYNNEISEKSEIFDDQFSVERPDGSNFTLKIRSTKLEDSAMYFCASSGHRGPGYTFGSGTRLTVV.

The chain couples TRBV5-1 to TRBJ1-5; D might be TRBD1 (5 bases). CDR3 size: 14 residues. CDR1 is SGHRS and CDR2 is YFSETQ in the germline V gene. The V gene lost 9 bases and the J gene lost 3 bases, with 16 bases spanning the gap. CDR3 region: CATNQGRINQPQHF. The CDR3 nucleotides read TGCGCCACCAACCAGGGACGGATCAATCAGCCCCAGCATTTT.

Only one count was recorded for this clone. The chain is built from TRBV11-3 and TRBJ2-7, with 11 bases fitting TRBD1. The CDR3 extends over 16 amino acids. V dropped 3 bases and J dropped 7; count of bases not matched to a gene: 11. Germline V gives CDR1 SGHNT, CDR2 YENEEA. The CDR3 protein is CASSFLTGTGGREQYF. For the CDR3, the DNA is TGTGCCAGCAGCTTCTTAACCGGGACAGGGGGGCGAGAGCAGTACTTC.

This clone occurred a few times. The chain links TRBV7-8 to TRBJ1-1; 10 nucleotides match TRBD1. The ends lost 6 bases at V and 1 base at J; junction bases unmatched: 2. Germline-derived CDR1 and CDR2 are SGHVS and FQNEAQ. CDR3 length: 14 amino acids. CDR3 amino acids: CASSRQGANTEAFF. Written as DNA, the CDR3 is TGTGCCAGCAGTCGACAGGGGGCGAACACTGAAGCTTTCTTT.

The chain uses TRBV12-1 and TRBJ2-7; the table's D call, TRBD2, has no DNA check behind it. TRBV12-1 is shown as a pseudogene. The CDR3 is made up of 15 amino acids. The CDR3: CASSLGLAGSYEQYF. For the CDR3, the DNA is TGTGCCAGCAGCTTAGGACTAGCGGGGAGCTACGAGCAGTACTTC.

The chain couples TRBV4-2 to TRBJ2-3, with 7 bases lining up with TRBD2. Germline CDR1 is LGHNA and CDR2 is YNFKEQ. The CDR3 contains 18 residues. Trimming cost V 1 base and J 6 bases; bases outside gene matches: 16. The CDR3 region is CASSQVGVRSSGGDTQYF. The CDR3 DNA is TGTGCCAGCAGCCAAGTCGGTGTTAGGTCTAGCGGTGGGGATACGCAGTATTTT.

V gene TRBV18 combines with J gene TRBJ1-6, with 7 bases fitting TRBD1. Germline CDR1 and CDR2: KGHSH and LQKENI. The length of the CDR3 is 16 residues. The V segment lost 3 bases and the J segment 4 bases; nucleotides outside the gene matches: 6. The CDR3 region has the DNA TGTGCCAGCTCACCTACAGGGGACTCTTATAATTCACCCCTCCACTTT. It codes for CASSPTGDSYNSPLHF.

V and J are TRBV6-5 and TRBJ1-1, with a tentative D call TRBD1 (5 bases). Per germline, CDR1 MNHEY and CDR2 SVGAGI. The CDR3 is 13 residues long. The V and J ends lost 7 bases and 1 base respectively, with 10 bases between them. The CDR3: CASKRGRNTEAFF. CDR3 coding DNA: TGTGCCAGCAAGAGGGGACGGAACACTGAAGCTTTCTTT.

The chain recombines TRBV19 with TRBJ1-1; D perhaps matches TRBD1 (5 bases). Trimming left V 2 bases short and J 4 bases short, with 17 bases between. Germline values: CDR1 LNHDA, CDR2 SQIVND (reference sequence). CDR3 length equals 16 residues. Here the CDR3 reads CASSILGRAVGTEAFF. The CDR3 coding sequence is TGTGCCAGTAGTATATTGGGCAGGGCGGTGGGCACTGAAGCTTTCTTT.

V and J are TRBV6-2 or TRBV6-3 and TRBJ1-2; D call uncertain. The CDR3 has 13 amino acids. From germline, CDR1 is MNHEY and CDR2 SVGEGT. V lost 6 bases and J 8 bases, leaving 16 bases between the germline ends. Written as DNA, the CDR3 is TGTGCCAGCAGCCAATCTGCTTCTGGAGGCTACACCTTC. Protein sequence: CASSQSASGGYTF.

The V call is TRBV2, the J call TRBJ2-3; D call uncertain. Germline V gives CDR1 SNHLY, CDR2 FYNNEI. This CDR3 has 13 amino acids. The ends were cut back, 8 bases at V and 1 base at J, with 10 bases in the middle. CDR3 amino acids: CASCPGGTDTQYF. CDR3 DNA: TGTGCCAGCTGCCCGGGCGGCACAGATACGCAGTATTTT.

This clone was seen only a few times. The CDR3 loop reads CASSISGREWEKLFF. DNA of the CDR3: TGTGCCAGTAGTATTTCTGGCAGGGAATGGGAAAAACTGTTTTTT. The chain couples TRBV19 to TRBJ1-4; D perhaps matches TRBD1 (5 bases). CDR1 and CDR2 (germline): LNHDA, SQIVND (reference sequence). CDR3 size: 15 residues. V was shortened by 3 bases and J by 8 bases, with 16 bases between the two germline ends. Full variable domain (missing parts from reference TRBV19 and TRBJ1-4): DGGITQSPKYLFRKEGQNVTLSCEQNLNHDAMYWYRQDPGQGLRLIYYSQIVNDFQKGDIAEGYSVSREKKESFPLTVTSAQKNPTAFYLCASSISGREWEKLFFGSGTQLSVL.

This clone turned up a few times. The chain combines TRBV4-1 with TRBJ1-5; D unclear. The CDR3 is 15 amino acids. Per the germline V gene, CDR1 is MGHRA and CDR2 is YSYEKL. Trimming took off 0 bases at V and 9 bases at J, with 15 bases between the two ends. The CDR3 here is CASSQEEDGRWPQHF. The CDR3 DNA follows: TGCGCCAGCAGCCAAGAGGAGGACGGGAGGTGGCCCCAGCATTTT.

V gene TRBV7-6 combines with J gene TRBJ2-3; D ambiguous. The CDR3 is 15 amino acids. Germline V gene data show CDR1 as SGHVS and CDR2 as FNYEAQ. The ends were cut back, 1 base at V and 6 bases at J, with 14 bases in the middle. The CDR3 region has the DNA TGTGCCAGCAGCTTAGAATGGGCACGAGAGGATACGCAGTATTTT. Encoded protein: CASSLEWAREDTQYF.

The rearrangement uses TRBV5-1 and TRBJ2-2; the D gene is possibly TRBD1 (6 bases). The V and J ends lost 2 bases and 4 bases respectively, with 15 bases between them. This CDR3 has 16 residues. In germline, CDR1 is SGHRS, CDR2 YFSETQ. As DNA, the CDR3 is TGCGCCAGCAGCTTCTCCGCAGGGGTGAGCACCGGGGAGCTGTTTTTT. Translated: CASSFSAGVSTGELFF.

The chain is built from TRBV13 and TRBJ2-7; no firm D call. Germline values: CDR1 PRHDT, CDR2 FYEKMQ (reference sequence). The CDR3 is made up of 14 amino acids. Trimming removed 5 bases at V and 5 bases at J, with 16 bases between. CDR3 loop: CASSPSLIVHEQYF. CDR3 nucleotides: TGTGCCAGCAGCCCGTCCCTAATAGTCCACGAGCAGTACTTC.

The chain uses TRBV6-5 and TRBJ2-1; D not certain. The germline gives CDR1 MNHEY, CDR2 SVGAGI. V lost 6 bases, J lost 2 bases, and 11 bases lay in between. The CDR3 extends over 14 amino acids. The CDR3 loop is CASSHPIPYNEQFF. The DNA for the CDR3 is TGTGCCAGCAGCCATCCGATACCCTACAATGAGCAGTTCTTC.

This rearrangement joins TRBV7-3 to TRBJ2-3; the D gene is possibly TRBD2 (6 bases). Per the germline V gene, CDR1 is SGHTA and CDR2 is FQGTGA. Trimming pared 5 bases from V and 0 bases from J, leaving 24 bases between. The CDR3 loop spans 19 amino acids. CDR3 bases: TGTGCCAGCAGCCGATCCGGGACTCTCCCCGATTCTAGCACAGATACGCAGTATTTT. Translated: CASSRSGTLPDSSTDTQYF.

CDR3 amino acids: CASSDDRLETQYF. The CDR3 DNA sequence: TGTGCCAGCAGTGACGACAGGCTAGAGACCCAGTACTTC. The genes are TRBV12-3 or TRBV12-4 and TRBJ2-5, with D perhaps matching TRBD1 (6 bases). Trimming stripped 5 bases from V and 4 bases from J, with 11 bases between. The CDR3 is made up of 13 amino acids.